A selection of T cell receptor beta chains follows, all from one sample in a study of neoadjuvant nivolumab and ipilimumab in lung cancer. Using immunoSEQ multiplex PCR, the repertoire was profiled, and TCRdb retains in-frame clones only, with some absent. Among some 25,000 clones listed, roughly 76% were seen once. The sample was tumor tissue, taken after neoadjuvant nivolumab, alone or with ipilimumab, at or shortly before surgery. Every receptor here comes from an adult with non-small cell lung cancer. Both conserved end residues are part of each CDR3. Fields, in order: D gene, J gene, V gene, clone size, CDR3 DNA, CDR3 protein. D genes are given only for firm matches. Size values are once, few and many counts, or a class for expanded clones, and some rows have none.

d_gene: -
j_gene: TRBJ2-2
v_gene: TRBV29-1
abundance: few
CDR3nt: TGCAGCGTTGGCCGCGGAACATCCGGGGAGCTGTTTTTT
CDR3aa: CSVGRGTSGELFF

d_gene: TRBD1
j_gene: TRBJ2-2
v_gene: TRBV27
abundance: -
CDR3nt: TGTGCCAGCAATACCGGGACAGGGCGGACCGGGGAGCTGTTTTTT
CDR3aa: CASNTGTGRTGELFF

d_gene: TRBD1
j_gene: TRBJ2-7
v_gene: TRBV5-1
abundance: -
CDR3nt: TGCGCCAGCAGCTTGGGGCGGACAGGAACCTACGAGCAGTACTTC
CDR3aa: CASSLGRTGTYEQYF

d_gene: -
j_gene: TRBJ1-1
v_gene: TRBV30
abundance: -
CDR3nt: TGTGCCTGGAGTCACAGCGGGACCTCCAACGCCGAAGCTTTCTTT
CDR3aa: CAWSHSGTSNAEAFF

d_gene: -
j_gene: TRBJ1-5
v_gene: TRBV29-1
abundance: -
CDR3nt: TGCAGCGTTGCGGGGGGAAATAGCAATCAGCCCCAGCATTTT
CDR3aa: CSVAGGNSNQPQHF

d_gene: -
j_gene: TRBJ2-5
v_gene: TRBV19
abundance: -
CDR3nt: TGTGCCAGTAGTAAAGGACAGCACCAAGAGACCCAGTACTTC
CDR3aa: CASSKGQHQETQYF

d_gene: TRBD2
j_gene: TRBJ2-2
v_gene: TRBV7-9
abundance: -
CDR3nt: TGTGCCAGCAGCTTAGCTTCCGGACTAGCGAGCGGGGAGCTGTTTTTT
CDR3aa: CASSLASGLASGELFF

d_gene: -
j_gene: TRBJ1-1
v_gene: TRBV9
abundance: -
CDR3nt: TGTGCCAGCAGCCCTGAAATGAACACTGAAGCTTTCTTT
CDR3aa: CASSPEMNTEAFF

d_gene: TRBD1
j_gene: TRBJ2-7
v_gene: TRBV2
abundance: -
CDR3nt: TGTGCCAGCAGTGGGACGCGGGTCAGGGGGATGTGGTACTTC
CDR3aa: CASSGTRVRGMWYF

d_gene: -
j_gene: TRBJ1-1
v_gene: TRBV5-1
abundance: -
CDR3nt: TGCGCCAGCAGCTTGGCAGGTTTCACTGAAGCTTTCTTT
CDR3aa: CASSLAGFTEAFF

d_gene: TRBD2
j_gene: TRBJ2-5
v_gene: TRBV11-3
abundance: -
CDR3nt: TGTGCCAGCAGCCCTACTAGCGGGGAGACCCAGTACTTC
CDR3aa: CASSPTSGETQYF